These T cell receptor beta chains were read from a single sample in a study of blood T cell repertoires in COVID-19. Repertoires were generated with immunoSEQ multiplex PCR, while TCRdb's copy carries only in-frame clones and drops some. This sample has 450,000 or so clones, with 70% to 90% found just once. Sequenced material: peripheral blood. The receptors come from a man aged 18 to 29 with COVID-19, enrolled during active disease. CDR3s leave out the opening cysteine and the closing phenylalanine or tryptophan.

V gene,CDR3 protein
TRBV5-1,ASSPGLGDEQY
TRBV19,ASSRTGAGQPQH
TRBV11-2,ASSLGPREGEKLF
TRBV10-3,AISEGQGSQETQY
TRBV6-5,ASSRGGTQY
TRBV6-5,ASSWGTGGETQY
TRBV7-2,ASSSWGRLGEKLF
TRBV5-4,ASSLGSLRGGPDTQY
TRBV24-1,ATSDGTVGFYT
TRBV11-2,ASSLRVLGGGANEQF
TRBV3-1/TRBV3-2,ASSLRPGQGVSYEQY
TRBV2,ASSDGQGSTGELF
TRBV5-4,ASSRDRGAYNEQF
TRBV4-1,ASSQDQGYEQY
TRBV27,ASSLSVPRQVPYEQY
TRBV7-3,ASSRTRGEKLF
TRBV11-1,ASSPPAQSTDTQY
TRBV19,ASYKYGGNQPQH
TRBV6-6,ASRATSGSTDTQY
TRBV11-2,ASSTRQGGNEKLF
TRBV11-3,ASSPRQGSGANVLT
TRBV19,ASSPGGSGPETQY
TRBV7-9,ASSFASVQETQY
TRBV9,ASSVRTGYGYT
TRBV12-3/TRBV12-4,ASSRGEKLF
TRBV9,ASSSLSSGNTIY
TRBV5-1,ASSYGESTDTQY
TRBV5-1,ASPPRGNNGYT
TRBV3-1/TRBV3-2,ASSPSGYEQY
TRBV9,ASSVAPKNEQF
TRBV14,ASSQGAGRTLH
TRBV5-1,ASSEDRSSYNEQF
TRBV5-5,ASSIRQNSNQPQH
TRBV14,ASSQEGASGRMNIQY
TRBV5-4,ASSSPGSTAGNIQY
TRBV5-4,ASSFDKRQGGYT
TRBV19,ASSISPGIHQPQH
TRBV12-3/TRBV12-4,ASSRGSTEAF
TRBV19,ASSALRATEGGYT
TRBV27,ASSPIAGGTDTQY
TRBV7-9,ASSRTGPRTDTQY
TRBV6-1,ASSEHQGTGQEKLF
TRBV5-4,ASRRTSGTFTQETQY
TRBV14,ASSLDHGIAGHSSTDTQY
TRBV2,ASSVLWRGENNEQF
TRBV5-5,ASSRSPGGSTGELF
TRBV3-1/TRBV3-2,ASSQRSTGGRGTEAF
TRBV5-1,ASSFNLQGAYGYT
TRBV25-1,ASSTFHGTGIGNTIY
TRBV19,ASSIQGRVGETQY
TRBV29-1,SVESIITGELF
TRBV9,ASSPRQGSSGYT
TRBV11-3,ASSSLVWGARQETQY
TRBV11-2,ASSLGSGSMY
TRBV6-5,AHRGGQGVETQY
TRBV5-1,ASSWGTSGYSYNEQF
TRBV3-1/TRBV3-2,ASSQDARRGDTQY
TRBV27,ASRSGGPNSPLH
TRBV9,ASSSERRYNEQF
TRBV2,ASSEIQGESNSPLH